This TCR beta chain originates from a study of blood T cell repertoires in COVID-19. The method was immunoSEQ multiplex PCR; TCRdb's version includes in-frame clones alone and lacks a portion of them. The sample lists approximately 400,000 clones, approximately 89% occurring once. The CDR3 loop spans 12 amino acids. Per germline, CDR1 SGHRS and CDR2 YFSETQ. Between the trimmed V and J ends, which lost 5 bases and 8 bases, there was a span of 14 bases. Participant ages covered about 18 to 95 years across 24 US areas. Participant-reported clinical history was the basis for cohort assignment. Participants in the exposed group had met a COVID-19 case in the 2 weeks before joining the study.

This sequence originates from a woman in her thirties or forties who had been exposed to COVID-19. This chain connects TRBV5-1 to TRBJ2-7; weak D call: TRBD1 (6 bases). The sample was PBMCs or T cells enriched from blood (not recorded which). CDR3 nucleotide sequence: TGCGCCAGCAGGGACAGTACCTTCAAGCAGTACTTC. Translating gives CASRDSTFKQYF.